This entry lists 32 T cell receptor beta chains sequenced from one sample in a study of cytomegalovirus exposure and HLA in healthy donors. The PCR contained 60 Vbeta and 13 Jbeta primers. Using immunoSEQ multiplex PCR, the repertoire was profiled, and TCRdb retains in-frame clones only, with some absent. This repertoire shows roughly 110,000 clones, over 75% found once; its top ten account for about 10%. Material: PBMCs. The origin of the receptors is a man aged 40-49 years in good health and CMV-seropositive.

This clone was detected once. This chain joins TRBV27 and TRBJ1-1, with D unresolved. This CDR3 is 15 amino acids long. The germline gives CDR1 MNHEY, CDR2 SMNVEV (reference sequence). Trimming stripped 6 bases from V and 0 bases from J, with 14 bases between. The CDR3 is CASSPMAALNTEAFF. For the CDR3, the DNA is TGTGCCAGCAGCCCCATGGCGGCCCTGAACACTGAAGCTTTCTTT.

This clone showed up just a few times. The CDR3 DNA reads TGTGCCAGCAGCGCAGAGGTGGGTTCAGATACGCAGTATTTT. It is translated as CASSAEVGSDTQYF. The chain links TRBV7-2 to TRBJ2-3; no reliable D call. There are 14 residues in the CDR3. Germline assignment: CDR1 SGHTA and CDR2 FQGNSA. V lost 5 bases and J 4 bases, leaving 13 bases between the germline ends.

The J gene is TRBJ2-5, the V gene TRBV13, with D maybe TRBD2 (5 bases). The J call may not be correct, given that the DNA end is closer to TRBJ2-7. The CDR3 covers 13 residues. Germline V CDR1 and CDR2: PRHDT, FYEKMQ (reference sequence). CDR3 nucleotide sequence: TGTGCCAGCAGCTTTGGACTCTCCTACGAGCAGTACTTC. Amino acids: CASSFGLSYEQYF.

The chain uses TRBV7-2 and TRBJ2-5; maybe TRBD2 (5 bases). CDR1 is SGHTA and CDR2 is FQGNSA in the germline V gene. The CDR3 loop spans 15 amino acids. V gave up 11 bases and J gave up 0 bases, with 19 bases separating them. The CDR3 DNA is TGTGCCGACACCCTGAGGGCCGGGAACCAAGAGACCCAGTACTTC. Translated, it gives CADTLRAGNQETQYF.

J is TRBJ2-5 and V is TRBV11-2; D not resolved. Germline CDR1 reads SGHAT; CDR2 reads FQNNGV. This CDR3 spans 15 amino acids. The V end was cut by 6 bases, the J end by 5 bases, with 19 bases between. Here the CDR3 DNA reads TGTGCCAGCAGACACTCTAGACGCCTAAGGGAGACCCAGTACTTC. Protein product: CASRHSRRLRETQYF.

V usage is TRBV2 and J usage is TRBJ1-5; TRBD1 is a possible D gene (5 bases). This CDR3 is built from 15 residues. Germline V gene data show CDR1 as SNHLY and CDR2 as FYNNEI. Trimming cost V 5 bases and J 0 bases, with 11 bases left between them. The CDR3 DNA reads TGTGCCAGCAGTCAACAGGATTATAGCAATCAGCCCCAGCATTTT. Translated, it gives CASSQQDYSNQPQHF.

This clone turned up a few times. V gene TRBV15 combines with J gene TRBJ2-1; 16 positions agree with TRBD2. Trimming removed 2 bases from V and 7 bases from J; junction bases left unmatched: 8. The CDR3 totals 18 residues. Germline V gene sequence: CDR1 LNHNV, CDR2 YYDKDF (reference sequence). CDR3 nucleotide sequence: TGTGCCACCAGCAGACAGGGGTCGGGACTAGCGGGGGGGAATGAGCAGTTCTTC. Translated: CATSRQGSGLAGGNEQFF. The variable domain in full, with the rest retrieved from reference TRBV15 and TRBJ2-1, is DAMVIQNPRYQVTQFGKPVTLSCSQTLNHNVMYWYQQKSSQAPKLLFHYYDKDFNNEADTPDNFQSRRPNTSFCFLDIRSPGLGDTAMYLCATSRQGSGLAGGNEQFFGPGTRLTVL.

This clone has only one observation. The V gene is TRBV19, the J gene TRBJ1-4; maybe TRBD1 (5 bases). CDR3 length equals 14 residues. Trimming shortened V by 3 bases and J by 8 bases, and 13 bases separated the two germline ends. In germline, CDR1 is LNHDA, CDR2 SQIVND (reference sequence). The CDR3 DNA reads as TGTGCCAGTAGTATCCAGGGCGGAGCGGAAAAACTGTTTTTT. Translation: CASSIQGGAEKLFF.

This sequence joins TRBV27 and TRBJ1-5, with TRBD1 matching 9 bases. This CDR3 comprises 14 residues. J was trimmed by 6 bases and V by 6 bases; bases with no gene match: 6. Germline CDR1 is MNHEY and CDR2 is SMNVEV (reference sequence). In nucleotides, the CDR3 is TGTGCCAGCAGGGTGGGACAGGGTGCTCAGCCCCAGCATTTT. It specifies CASRVGQGAQPQHF.

This rearrangement joins TRBV6-1 to TRBJ2-5; D might be TRBD2 (7 bases). V was clipped by 4 bases and J by 5 bases, with 20 bases between them. This CDR3 comprises 16 residues. CDR1 MNHNS and CDR2 SASEGT come from the germline V gene. CDR3 nucleotide sequence: TGTGCCAGCAGTGGGAGGGGGGGCGGGGTGTTGGAGACCCAGTACTTC. Its protein product is CASSGRGGGVLETQYF.

The chain employs TRBV13 and TRBJ2-5; 8 bases match TRBD1. The CDR3 spans 14 residues. From germline, CDR1 is PRHDT and CDR2 FYEKMQ (reference sequence). The V segment lost 4 bases and the J segment 9 bases; nucleotides outside the gene matches: 10. The CDR3 bases are TGTGCCAGCAGCTCCTGGACAGGGAGCAGTGCCCAGTACTTC. It encodes CASSSWTGSSAQYF.

The chain combines TRBV6-5 with TRBJ1-5; D perhaps matches TRBD1 (5 bases). CDR3 size: 15 residues. CDR1 is MNHEY and CDR2 is SVGAGI in the germline V gene. Trimming left V 6 bases short and J 7 bases short, with 19 bases between. The CDR3 DNA follows: TGTGCCAGCAGCCCCGTCGGGGGTTCCCACCAGCCCCAGCATTTT. This sequence encodes CASSPVGGSHQPQHF.

This clone was picked up a small number of times. The chain employs TRBV15 and TRBJ2-3, with 8 bases matching TRBD2. The CDR3 runs 16 residues. Germline CDR1 reads LNHNV; CDR2 reads YYDKDF (reference sequence). V shed 0 bases and J 6 bases; nucleotides not matched to a gene: 8. The CDR3 DNA reads TGTGCCACCAGCAGAGATCGGGCGGGGGGCTTTGATACGCAGTATTTT. It codes for CATSRDRAGGFDTQYF.

The chain uses TRBV5-6 and TRBJ2-7; D unclear. CDR1 SGHDT and CDR2 YYEEEE come from the germline V gene. The CDR3 is 12 residues long. V shed 4 bases and J shed 6 bases, with 11 bases lying between them. The DNA for the CDR3 is TGTGCCAGCAGCGTCGGTTGGTCCGAGCAGTACTTC. It codes for CASSVGWSEQYF.

This sequence joins TRBV4-3 and TRBJ2-3; TRBD2 aligns across 13 bases. The ends lost 1 base at V and 2 bases at J; junction bases unmatched: 9. Germline V gene sequence: CDR1 LGHNA, CDR2 YSLEER. This CDR3 comprises 19 residues. CDR3 amino acids: CASSQGTSGGTQFTDTQYF. In nucleotides, the CDR3 is TGCGCCAGCAGCCAAGGGACTAGCGGGGGCACACAATTCACAGATACGCAGTATTTT.

The CDR3 coding sequence is TGTGCCAGCAGCTTAAGGGACAGAATCCAAGAGACCCAGTACTTC. This codes for CASSLRDRIQETQYF. V gene TRBV7-9 combines with J gene TRBJ2-5, with 7 bases lining up with TRBD1. J was trimmed by 1 base and V by 2 bases; bases with no gene match: 4. Per the germline V gene, CDR1 is SEHNR and CDR2 is FQNEAQ (reference sequence). The CDR3 totals 15 residues.

V is TRBV14 and J is TRBJ2-3; TRBD2 aligns across 10 bases. The CDR3 is 15 amino acids. V lost 6 bases, J lost 4 bases, and 7 bases stayed unmatched. The germline V gene encodes CDR1 SGHDN and CDR2 FVKESK. The CDR3: CASSQSGGAADTQYF. The CDR3, as DNA: TGTGCCAGCAGTCAGAGCGGGGGGGCGGCAGATACGCAGTATTTT.

This clone was recorded only once. The chain carries TRBV7-9 and TRBJ2-3; no clear D gene. CDR1 is SEHNR, CDR2 FQNEAQ, per germline (reference sequence). The CDR3 covers 11 residues. Trimming removed 7 bases from V and 2 bases from J, with 4 bases in between. CDR3 region: CASTYTDTQYF. CDR3 DNA sequence: TGTGCCAGCACCTACACAGATACGCAGTATTTT.

For the CDR3, the DNA is TGTGCCTGGAGCGCTCGAAGGGGGGGGAGAGATACGCAGTATTTT. This gives the protein CAWSARRGGRDTQYF. The chain joins TRBV30 to TRBJ2-3, with D possibly matching TRBD2 (7 bases). The CDR3 sequence is 15 residues long. V was shortened by 3 bases and J by 5 bases, with 18 bases between the two germline ends. Germline V lookup: CDR1 GTSNPN, CDR2 SVGIG (reference sequence).

The chain couples TRBV11-2 to TRBJ2-7, with TRBD1 as a possible D gene (5 bases). The CDR3 has 13 amino acids. Per germline, CDR1 SGHAT and CDR2 FQNNGV. V lost 6 bases and J 0 bases, leaving 9 bases between the germline ends. CDR3 region: CASRLGHSYEQYF. CDR3 nucleotides: TGTGCCAGCAGACTTGGACACTCCTACGAGCAGTACTTC. Looking up the rest from reference TRBV11-2 and TRBJ2-7 gives the full variable domain: EAGVAQSPRYKIIEKRQSVAFWCNPISGHATLYWYQQILGQGPKLLIQFQNNGVVDDSQLPKDRFSAERLKGVDSTLKIQPAKLEDSAVYLCASRLGHSYEQYFGPGTRLTVT.

The chain employs TRBV4-2 and TRBJ1-1; no definite D call. CDR1 LGHNA and CDR2 YNFKEQ come from the germline V gene. CDR3 length equals 16 residues. Trimming removed 0 bases from V and 0 bases from J, with 11 bases in between. CDR3 in DNA: TGTGCCAGCAGCCAAGAACAGACAACCATGAACACTGAAGCTTTCTTT. It translates to CASSQEQTTMNTEAFF.

In this sample, this clone turned up once. J is TRBJ1-5 and V is TRBV19; no definite D call. The CDR3 has 13 residues. Germline V gene lookup returns CDR1 LNHDA and CDR2 SQIVND (reference sequence). V was trimmed by 5 bases and J by 7 bases, leaving 12 bases between them. The CDR3 sequence is CASSQREGQPQHF. As DNA, the CDR3 is TGTGCCAGTAGTCAGAGGGAGGGCCAGCCCCAGCATTTT.

V is TRBV5-1 and J is TRBJ2-3, with 12 bases aligning to TRBD2. CDR3 size: 15 residues. Trimming removed 3 bases from V and 7 bases from J; junction bases left unmatched: 6. The germline V gene encodes CDR1 SGHRS and CDR2 YFSETQ. The CDR3 is CASSSLAGGPYTQYF. Here the CDR3 DNA reads TGCGCCAGCAGCTCTCTAGCGGGGGGGCCATATACGCAGTATTTT.

This clone was picked up a small number of times. The gene calls are TRBV7-3 and TRBJ2-7, with a tentative D call TRBD2 (7 bases). The germline CDR1 and CDR2 sequences are SGHTA and FQGTGA. V lost 0 bases and J lost 6, with 9 bases in between. The CDR3 has 13 amino acids. The CDR3 spells CASSLTGGVEQYF. The CDR3 DNA follows: TGTGCCAGCAGCTTAACAGGGGGGGTCGAGCAGTACTTC. Full variable domain (missing parts from reference TRBV7-3 and TRBJ2-7): GAGVSQTPSNKVTEKGKYVELRCDPISGHTALYWYRQSLGQGPEFLIYFQGTGAADDSGLPNDRFFAVRPEGSVSTLKIQRTERGDSAVYLCASSLTGGVEQYFGPGTRLTVT.

The gene calls are TRBV5-4 and TRBJ2-1; the match to TRBD2 covers 12 bases. Germline V gene data show CDR1 as SGHNT and CDR2 as YYREEE (reference sequence). After removal of 0 bases from V and 6 bases from J, the junction contained 4 bases not matched to a gene. This CDR3 has 16 residues. CDR3 sequence reads: CASSLELAGGFNEQFF. Written as DNA, the CDR3 is TGTGCCAGCAGCTTGGAACTAGCGGGGGGCTTCAATGAGCAGTTCTTC.

The rearrangement joins TRBV6-4 to TRBJ2-2; possible D gene TRBD1, 6 bases. The CDR3 is 13 amino acids. CDR1 is MRHNA, CDR2 SNTAGT, per germline. The V gene lost 6 bases and the J gene lost 6 bases, with 11 bases spanning the gap. CDR3 in amino acids: CASRHRAAGELFF. The CDR3 bases are TGTGCCAGCAGACACAGGGCAGCCGGGGAGCTGTTTTTT.

CDR3 loop: CASSGRLPEGTEAFF. As DNA, the CDR3 is TGTGCCAGCAGTGGACGGCTTCCCGAGGGCACTGAAGCTTTCTTT. This chain connects TRBV2 to TRBJ1-1; no definite D call. There are 15 residues in the CDR3. V was clipped by 4 bases and J by 4 bases, with 16 bases between them. The germline V gene has CDR1 SNHLY and CDR2 FYNNEI.

The genes are TRBV30 and TRBJ2-3, with TRBD2 matching 8 bases. J gave up 1 base and V 5 bases, and 11 bases lay outside the gene matches. There are 16 residues in the CDR3. Germline loops: CDR1 GTSNPN, CDR2 SVGIG (reference sequence). The CDR3 spells CAWGGAGGTRTDTQYF. The CDR3 bases are TGTGCCTGGGGGGGGGCGGGGGGAACCCGCACAGATACGCAGTATTTT.

The J gene is TRBJ2-5, the V gene TRBV5-1; 9 bases line up with TRBD1. The CDR3 loop spans 15 amino acids. J gave up 3 bases and V 0 bases, and 3 bases lay outside the gene matches. Germline loops: CDR1 SGHRS, CDR2 YFSETQ. The CDR3 DNA reads TGCGCCAGCAGCTTGGTAACAGGGGGCGAAGAGACCCAGTACTTC. It codes for CASSLVTGGEETQYF.

The rearrangement links TRBV11-3 to TRBJ2-7; the D is unclear. The V gene's germline CDR1 is SGHNT and CDR2 YENEEA. Trimming shortened V by 5 bases and J by 5 bases, and 22 bases separated the two germline ends. The CDR3 runs 16 residues. The CDR3 DNA sequence: TGTGCCAGCAGCCCGTATAACGTTGCCGGTCCCCACGAGCAGTACTTC. Translated, it gives CASSPYNVAGPHEQYF.

The chain joins TRBV5-1 to TRBJ2-2; 9 bases are a match to TRBD1. V lost 4 bases, J lost 4 bases, and 5 bases stayed unmatched. The CDR3 loop spans 15 amino acids. CDR1 and CDR2 (germline): SGHRS, YFSETQ. As DNA, the CDR3 is TGCGCCAGCAGCCCGGGACAGGGAAGCACCGGGGAGCTGTTTTTT. Amino acids: CASSPGQGSTGELFF.

The rearrangement uses TRBV5-4 and TRBJ1-5; no clear D gene. With 1 base removed from V and 6 bases from J, the gap between germline ends came to 5 bases. Germline CDR1 SGHNT, CDR2 YYREEE (reference sequence). The CDR3 is made up of 12 amino acids. CDR3 residues: CASSLFGQPQHF. For the CDR3, the DNA is TGTGCCAGCAGCTTGTTCGGTCAGCCCCAGCATTTT.